These 21 T cell receptor beta chains originate from one sample sequenced in a study of shared clonotypes between healthy human individuals. The protocol was immunoSEQ multiplex PCR, while the TCRdb copy is restricted to in-frame clones and leaves out a portion. The table has roughly 2.4 million clones, under 97% seen once; the top ten hold 0.1% to 0.15%. Material: naive CD4+ T cells sorted from blood. As for subset: CD45RA+ positively selected. The receptors originated from a man between 18 and 35 years old in good health.

J is TRBJ2-4 and V is TRBV4-1; no clear D. The CDR3 is 16 residues long. V shed 4 bases and J shed 4 bases, with 17 bases lying between them. Germline V gene lookup returns CDR1 MGHRA and CDR2 YSYEKL. DNA of the CDR3: TGCGCCAGCAGCCCCAGATCCCTCTTGGGGAAAAACATTCAGTACTTC. Protein: CASSPRSLLGKNIQYF.

This chain joins TRBV5-4 and TRBJ2-3, with D possibly matching TRBD1 (6 bases). The CDR3 spans 14 residues. Germline CDR1 SGHNT, CDR2 YYREEE (reference sequence). Trimming removed 4 bases at V and 2 bases at J, with 11 bases between. CDR3 in DNA: TGTGCCAGCAGCCCGGACAGCGCCACAGATACGCAGTATTTT. Translating gives CASSPDSATDTQYF. The full variable domain, in which reference TRBV5-4 and TRBJ2-3 provide the parts outside the CDR3, is ETGVTQSPTHLIKTRGQQVTLRCSSQSGHNTVSWYQQALGQGPQFIFQYYREEENGRGNFPPRFSGLQFPNYSSELNVNALELDDSALYLCASSPDSATDTQYFGPGTRLTVL.

This clone was seen only once. The sample contains more than one DNA sequence encoding this CDR3. This rearrangement joins TRBV18 to TRBJ1-6; no definite D call. The V gene lost 0 bases and the J gene lost 0 bases, with 6 bases spanning the gap. The CDR3 extends over 16 amino acids. Germline assignment: CDR1 KGHSH and CDR2 LQKENI. Here the CDR3 DNA reads TGTGCCAGCTCACCACCAGGGAGCTCCTATAATTCACCCCTCCACTTT. Amino acids: CASSPPGSSYNSPLHF.

This clone was recorded only once. The V call is TRBV7-9, the J call TRBJ2-7; 8 bases map to TRBD1. The germline V gene encodes CDR1 SEHNR and CDR2 FQNEAQ (reference sequence). V gave up 0 bases and J gave up 1 base; unmatched junction bases: 11. The CDR3 is 18 amino acids. The CDR3 here is CASSLAPGQGNRSYEQYF. CDR3 DNA sequence: TGTGCCAGCAGCTTAGCGCCTGGACAGGGAAATAGGTCCTACGAGCAGTACTTC.

The chain combines TRBV27 with TRBJ2-7; D possibly corresponds to TRBD2 (5 bases). Deletions cut 4 bases from V and 5 bases from J, with 18 bases between. Germline CDR1 and CDR2: MNHEY and SMNVEV (reference sequence). The CDR3 extends over 15 amino acids. CDR3 in DNA: TGTGCCAGCAGTTCCAGCGGTGGGAGAAGCAACGAGCAGTACTTC. Translated: CASSSSGGRSNEQYF.

A note on this clone: Additional DNA sequences in this sample encode the identical CDR3. The chain couples TRBV7-2 to TRBJ2-2; the D is unclear. V was cut by 1 base and J by 1 base, with 4 bases left in between. The germline CDR1 and CDR2 sequences are SGHTA and FQGNSA. CDR3 length: 14 amino acids. In DNA form, the CDR3 reads TGTGCCAGCAGCTTAGGGGGGAACACCGGGGAGCTGTTTTTT. This codes for CASSLGGNTGELFF.

This clone has only one observation. This sequence joins TRBV5-1 and TRBJ2-3; no definite D call. The germline V gene has CDR1 SGHRS and CDR2 YFSETQ. This CDR3 comprises 14 residues. V lost 4 bases, J lost 4 bases, and 13 bases lay in between. In DNA form, the CDR3 reads TGCGCCAGCAGCCTAAACAGAGCTCCAGATACGCAGTATTTT. It yields the protein CASSLNRAPDTQYF.

J is TRBJ2-1 and V is TRBV6-5, with 9 bases matching TRBD1. J gave up 6 bases and V 7 bases, and 7 bases lay outside the gene matches. CDR3 length equals 14 residues. CDR1 and CDR2 from the germline V gene are MNHEY and SVGAGI. As DNA, the CDR3 is TGTGCCAGCAAACGCCCGGACAGGGGCAATGAGCAGTTCTTC. It specifies CASKRPDRGNEQFF.

The V gene is TRBV4-1, the J gene TRBJ2-5; D gene unclear. The length of the CDR3 is 14 residues. Germline V lookup: CDR1 MGHRA, CDR2 YSYEKL. V was cut by 1 base and J by 2 bases, with 8 bases left in between. The CDR3 reads CASSQVGIQETQYF. DNA for the CDR3: TGCGCCAGCAGCCAAGTAGGGATTCAAGAGACCCAGTACTTC.

The chain couples TRBV5-4 to TRBJ1-1; 8 bases match TRBD1. This CDR3 is 14 amino acids long. Trimming took 3 bases from V and 7 from J; bases not matched to a gene: 8. Germline CDR1 reads SGHNT; CDR2 reads YYREEE (reference sequence). The CDR3 region has the DNA TGTGCCAGCAGCTCGGTGGACAGGGCAGATGAAGCTTTCTTT. Its translation: CASSSVDRADEAFF. Using reference TRBV5-4 and TRBJ1-1 for the parts outside the CDR3, the full variable domain is ETGVTQSPTHLIKTRGQQVTLRCSSQSGHNTVSWYQQALGQGPQFIFQYYREEENGRGNFPPRFSGLQFPNYSSELNVNALELDDSALYLCASSSVDRADEAFFGQGTRLTVV.

The chain joins TRBV30 to TRBJ1-2, with D tentatively TRBD1 (5 bases). There are 12 residues in the CDR3. Trimming removed 5 bases at V and 4 bases at J, with 11 bases between. Germline values: CDR1 GTSNPN, CDR2 SVGIG (reference sequence). The CDR3 region is CAWAGQAYGYTF. The CDR3 bases are TGTGCCTGGGCAGGGCAAGCCTATGGCTACACCTTC. Based on the CDR3 plus reference TRBV30 and TRBJ1-2, the full variable domain is SQTIHQWPATLVQPVGSPLSLECTVEGTSNPNLYWYRQAAGRGLQLLFYSVGIGQISSEVPQNLSASRPQDRQFILSSKKLLLSDSGFYLCAWAGQAYGYTFGSGTRLTVV.

The gene calls are TRBV15 and TRBJ2-5, with a possible D match to TRBD1 (5 bases). Trimming took 3 bases from V and 3 from J, leaving 5 bases between them. CDR3 length: 12 residues. CDR1 is LNHNV, CDR2 YYDKDF, per germline (reference sequence). In nucleotides, the CDR3 is TGTGCCACCAGCAGGACAGAAGAGACCCAGTACTTC. Residues: CATSRTEETQYF.

This clone was seen a handful of times. The chain recombines TRBV7-9 with TRBJ2-2, with D possibly being TRBD1 (6 bases). Trimming cost V 5 bases and J 4 bases, with 8 bases left between them. The CDR3 loop spans 13 amino acids. The germline CDR1 and CDR2 sequences are SEHNR and FQNEAQ (reference sequence). The CDR3 DNA reads TGTGCCAGCAGCCACAGGGTCACCGGGGAGCTGTTTTTT. Amino acid sequence: CASSHRVTGELFF. Full variable domain (rest looked up from reference TRBV7-9 and TRBJ2-2): DTGVSQNPRHKITKRGQNVTFRCDPISEHNRLYWYRQTLGQGPEFLTYFQNEAQLEKSRLLSDRFSAERPKGSFSTLEIQRTEQGDSAMYLCASSHRVTGELFFGEGSRLTVL.

This clone showed up just once. The chain is built from TRBV18 and TRBJ1-2; D is ambiguous. From germline, CDR1 is KGHSH and CDR2 LQKENI. CDR3 length equals 15 residues. The germline V and J ends were trimmed by 3 bases and 5 bases, with 16 bases remaining between them. Written as DNA, the CDR3 is TGTGCCAGCTCACCGCCGGACCGAGGGCTTTATGGCTACACCTTC. Protein product: CASSPPDRGLYGYTF.

V is TRBV7-8 and J is TRBJ2-2; TRBD1 matches 7 bases. CDR3 length: 13 residues. The V and J ends lost 5 bases and 6 bases, in that order; junction bases with no gene match: 3. The germline V gene has CDR1 SGHVS and CDR2 FQNEAQ. The CDR3 DNA is TGTGCCAGCAGCAAGGACAGGCCCGGGGAGCTGTTTTTT. This encodes CASSKDRPGELFF.

The chain employs TRBV30 and TRBJ1-5; D gene uncertain. Germline CDR1 reads GTSNPN; CDR2 reads SVGIG (reference sequence). V shed 0 bases and J shed 8 bases, with 14 bases lying between them. The length of the CDR3 is 14 residues. CDR3 bases: TGTGCCTGGAGTGTACATCTGGGCAGTGAGCCCCAGCATTTT. This codes for CAWSVHLGSEPQHF.

The chain recombines TRBV7-8 with TRBJ2-7; D gene uncertain. CDR3 length: 12 residues. The germline CDR1 and CDR2 sequences are SGHVS and FQNEAQ. V lost 3 bases, J lost 2 bases, and 5 bases lay in between. This CDR3 reads CASSLGTYEQYF. CDR3 coding DNA: TGTGCCAGCAGCTTGGGGACCTACGAGCAGTACTTC.

The chain is built from TRBV5-7 and TRBJ2-3; 8 nucleotides match TRBD2. TRBV5-7 is sorted into the ORF group, with uncertain function. The CDR3 covers 17 residues. Unmatched junction bases numbered 8, after V lost 0 bases and J lost 2 bases. The CDR3 sequence is CASSLVSGGSFTDTQYF. CDR3 bases: TGTGCCAGCAGCTTGGTGAGCGGGGGCTCCTTCACAGATACGCAGTATTTT.

The gene calls are TRBV7-2 and TRBJ1-2; D perhaps matches TRBD1 (6 bases). This CDR3 comprises 15 residues. V was pared by 1 base and J by 8 bases, with 17 bases between. Germline CDR1 is SGHTA and CDR2 is FQGNSA. The CDR3: CASSLGSSGAIGYTF. The CDR3 bases are TGTGCCAGCAGCTTAGGTTCGTCGGGGGCAATCGGCTACACCTTC.

Remarks on this clone: Other DNA sequences in the same sample also yield this CDR3. The rearrangement joins TRBV11-2 to TRBJ2-2; D not resolved. The germline CDR1 and CDR2 sequences are SGHAT and FQNNGV. V lost 0 bases, J lost 1 base, and 9 bases lay in between. The CDR3 is 16 residues long. CDR3 nucleotides: TGTGCCAGCAGCTTAGAAGGGCAGAAGAACACCGGGGAGCTGTTTTTT. Its translation: CASSLEGQKNTGELFF.

The chain uses TRBV18 and TRBJ1-2; possible D gene TRBD1, 6 bases. Looked up from germline, CDR1 is KGHSH and CDR2 is LQKENI. CDR3 size: 13 residues. V gave up 4 bases and J gave up 2 bases, with 8 bases separating them. The CDR3, as DNA: TGTGCCAGCTCACAGACAGGAAACTATGGCTACACCTTC. This gives the protein CASSQTGNYGYTF.